Listed here are 6 T cell receptor beta chains from one sample, sequenced in a study of blood T cell repertoires in COVID-19 (dated by TCRdb to 2020 to 2021). The library was made by the immunoSEQ multiplex PCR assay. In its TCRdb copy, this immuneACCESS table keeps in-frame sequences only and misses some clones. Where compared with another copy, unresolved V genes explain less than half of these, and the others have no known cause. A total of about 180,000 clones appear in this sample, more than 85% of them only once. The ten largest clones represent 2.5% to 3.5% of the sample. The sample comprised peripheral blood. The receptors were sampled from a woman aged 25 to 45 with active or convalescent COVID-19.

The chain couples TRBV18 to TRBJ1-1, with D perhaps TRBD1 (5 bases). The ends were cut back, 5 bases at V and 4 bases at J, with 14 bases in the middle. CDR1 is KGHSH and CDR2 is LQKENI in the germline V gene. This CDR3 has 14 residues. The CDR3 is CASSGSQGSTEAFF. The CDR3, as DNA: TGTGCCAGCTCAGGGTCCCAGGGAAGCACTGAAGCTTTCTTT.

The CDR3 nucleotides are TGTGCCACCAGTGACGAACTAAGGACAGGGAGAGAGACCCAGTACTTC. Its translation is CATSDELRTGRETQYF. This chain joins TRBV24-1 and TRBJ2-5, with 8 bases matching TRBD1. V trimming: 4 bases; J trimming: 4 bases; junction bases outside the gene matches: 10. The CDR3 spans 16 residues. CDR1 and CDR2 (germline): KGHDR, SFDVKD.

The V call is TRBV9, the J call TRBJ1-6; 9 bases are a match to TRBD1. J lost 5 bases, V lost 2 bases, and 8 bases had no gene match. Germline V gives CDR1 SGDLS, CDR2 YYNGEE. The CDR3 is 17 residues long. The CDR3 loop is CASSVGQGPNHNSPLHF. The DNA for the CDR3 is TGTGCCAGCAGCGTGGGACAGGGCCCTAACCATAATTCACCCCTCCACTTT.

V is TRBV7-9 and J is TRBJ2-7; the D gene is possibly TRBD1 (6 bases). This CDR3 spans 14 amino acids. V was shortened by 5 bases and J by 2 bases, with 13 bases between the two germline ends. Per germline, CDR1 SEHNR and CDR2 FQNEAQ (reference sequence). The CDR3 region has the DNA TGTGCCAGCAGCAGTACAGGGTTGGCCTACGAGCAGTACTTC. This codes for CASSSTGLAYEQYF.

The chain combines TRBV18 with TRBJ1-1; D uncertain. The germline V gene has CDR1 KGHSH and CDR2 LQKENI. The CDR3 contains 17 residues. Deletions cut 4 bases from V and 0 bases from J, with 18 bases between. The CDR3 region has the DNA TGTGCCAGCTCACGGGTCCCGGCTGCGGAGATGAACACTGAAGCTTTCTTT. It is translated as CASSRVPAAEMNTEAFF. The variable domain in full, completed from reference TRBV18 and TRBJ1-1, reads NAGVMQNPRHLVRRRGQEARLRCSPMKGHSHVYWYRQLPEEGLKFMVYLQKENIIDESGMPKERFSAEFPKEGPSILRIQQVVRGDSAAYFCASSRVPAAEMNTEAFFGQGTRLTVV.

This rearrangement joins TRBV2 to TRBJ2-3, with D perhaps matching TRBD1 (5 bases). CDR1 SNHLY and CDR2 FYNNEI come from the germline V gene. The CDR3 spans 16 residues. V gave up 3 bases and J gave up 2 bases, with 15 bases separating them. The CDR3 loop is CASSEWTSMTTDTQYF. Here the CDR3 DNA reads TGTGCCAGCAGTGAGTGGACAAGTATGACCACAGATACGCAGTATTTT.